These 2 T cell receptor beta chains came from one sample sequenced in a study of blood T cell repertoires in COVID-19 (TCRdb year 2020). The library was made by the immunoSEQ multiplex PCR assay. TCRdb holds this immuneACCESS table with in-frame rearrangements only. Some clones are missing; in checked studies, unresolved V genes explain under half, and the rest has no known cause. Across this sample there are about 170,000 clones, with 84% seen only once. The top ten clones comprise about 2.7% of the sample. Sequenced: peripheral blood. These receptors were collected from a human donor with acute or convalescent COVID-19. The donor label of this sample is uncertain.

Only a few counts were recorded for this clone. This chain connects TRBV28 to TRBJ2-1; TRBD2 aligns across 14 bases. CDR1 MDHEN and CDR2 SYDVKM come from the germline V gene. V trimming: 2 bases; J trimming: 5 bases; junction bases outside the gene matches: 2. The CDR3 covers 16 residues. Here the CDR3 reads CASSLLTSGRDNEQFF. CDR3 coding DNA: TGTGCCAGCAGTTTACTGACTAGCGGGAGGGACAATGAGCAGTTCTTC.

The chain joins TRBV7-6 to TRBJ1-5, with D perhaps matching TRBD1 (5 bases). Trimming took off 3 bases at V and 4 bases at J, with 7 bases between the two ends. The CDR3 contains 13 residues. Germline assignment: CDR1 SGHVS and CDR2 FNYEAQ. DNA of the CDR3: TGTGCCAGCAGCTTGCCAGGGAATCAGCCCCAGCATTTT. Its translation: CASSLPGNQPQHF.